Following are 14 T cell receptor beta chains from one sample sequenced in a study of preoperative IRX-2 immunotherapy in early breast cancer. Stated treatment: preoperative locoregional IRX-2 cytokine immunotherapy. The method was immunoSEQ multiplex PCR; TCRdb's version includes in-frame clones alone and lacks a portion of them. Of approximately 24,000 clones in the sample, roughly nine tenths were seen once. This specimen was tumor tissue, taken after IRX-2 immunotherapy. The receptors were gathered from a human donor with breast cancer.

The CDR3 DNA sequence: TGTGCCAGCAGGGCGACTGGAAGCTCCTACGAGCAGTACTTC. Translating gives CASRATGSSYEQYF. The chain employs TRBV6-5 and TRBJ2-7; D gene unclear. Trimming took 6 bases from V and 0 from J, leaving 12 bases between them. Germline V gene sequence: CDR1 MNHEY, CDR2 SVGAGI. The length of the CDR3 is 14 residues.

This sequence joins TRBV27 and TRBJ2-1, with TRBD2 matching over 7 bases. This CDR3 is built from 14 residues. Unmatched junction bases numbered 6, after V lost 6 bases and J lost 4 bases. The germline V gene encodes CDR1 MNHEY and CDR2 SMNVEV (reference sequence). The CDR3 loop reads CASRGRAGYNEQFF. CDR3 coding DNA: TGTGCCAGCAGAGGGAGGGCCGGGTACAATGAGCAGTTCTTC.

This clone has only one observation. The chain is built from TRBV5-1 and TRBJ2-7, with TRBD1 matching 11 bases. The CDR3 sequence is 16 residues long. CDR1 and CDR2 (germline): SGHRS, YFSETQ. V shed 4 bases and J 4 bases; nucleotides not matched to a gene: 10. As DNA, the CDR3 is TGCGCCAGCAGCCAGACACCGGGACAGGGGGGGTACGAGCAGTACTTC. This sequence encodes CASSQTPGQGGYEQYF.

The rearrangement links TRBV2 to TRBJ2-2, with TRBD1 identical over 9 bases. The CDR3 is 13 amino acids. V dropped 8 bases and J dropped 6; count of bases not matched to a gene: 4. CDR1 SNHLY and CDR2 FYNNEI come from the germline V gene. This chain's CDR3 is CASRDRVAGELFF. The CDR3 coding sequence is TGTGCCAGCCGGGACAGGGTGGCCGGGGAGCTGTTTTTT.

This chain uses TRBV29-1 with TRBJ2-3; D possibly uses TRBD1 or TRBD2 (5 bases each). CDR3 length: 12 amino acids. Trimming stripped 7 bases from V and 3 bases from J, with 11 bases between. The germline CDR1 and CDR2 sequences are SQVTM and ANQGSEA. The CDR3 reads CSGVRETDTQYF. CDR3 coding DNA: TGCAGCGGAGTCAGGGAGACAGATACGCAGTATTTT.

The CDR3 spells CASSLGTSQILFF. In DNA, the CDR3 is TGTGCCAGCAGTTTAGGAACCTCACAGATTCTGTTTTTT. V usage is TRBV28 and J usage is TRBJ1-4; D unresolved. From germline, CDR1 is MDHEN and CDR2 SYDVKM. V dropped 2 bases and J dropped 14 bases, with 15 bases sitting between them. This CDR3 region has 13 residues.

The chain carries TRBV5-1 and TRBJ1-4; D remains unclear. V lost 0 bases, J lost 0 bases, and 9 bases lay in between. CDR1 and CDR2 from the germline V gene are SGHRS and YFSETQ. This CDR3 region has 16 residues. This CDR3 is CASSLAAGSTNEKLFF. Here the CDR3 DNA reads TGCGCCAGCAGCTTGGCGGCCGGATCAACTAATGAAAAACTGTTTTTT.

The V call is TRBV5-4, the J call TRBJ2-7; unclear D gene. Germline V lookup: CDR1 SGHNT, CDR2 YYREEE (reference sequence). V was pared by 4 bases and J by 0 bases, with 8 bases between. The CDR3 extends over 13 amino acids. The CDR3 loop is CASSPPSSYEQYF. CDR3 nucleotides: TGTGCCAGCAGCCCACCCTCCTCCTACGAGCAGTACTTC.

The V call is TRBV28, the J call TRBJ2-2; 10 bases are a match to TRBD1. This CDR3 has 15 residues. CDR1 and CDR2 from the germline V gene are MDHEN and SYDVKM. V shed 10 bases and J 9 bases; nucleotides not matched to a gene: 14. The CDR3 coding sequence is TGTGCCACCCACCGAGGACAGGGGGTTTTACGGGAGCTGTTTTTT. It translates to CATHRGQGVLRELFF.

This chain joins TRBV4-1 and TRBJ2-7; the D is unclear. The CDR3 consists of 11 residues. The V gene's germline CDR1 is MGHRA and CDR2 YSYEKL. V was shortened by 0 bases and J by 11 bases, with 8 bases between the two germline ends. The CDR3 bases are TGCGCCAGCAGCCAAGACACCGTGGAGTACTTC. Protein: CASSQDTVEYF.

V and J are TRBV27 and TRBJ2-7; no clear D. CDR3 length: 19 residues. Germline CDR1 reads MNHEY; CDR2 reads SMNVEV (reference sequence). With 0 bases removed from V and 2 bases from J, the gap between germline ends came to 23 bases. The CDR3 DNA reads TGTGCCAGCAGTTTATCAGGAATCGCCCAACCATCCCTAACCTACGAGCAGTACTTC. Translated, it gives CASSLSGIAQPSLTYEQYF.

This rearrangement joins TRBV7-2 to TRBJ1-3, with D possibly matching TRBD1 (6 bases). Trimming took 5 bases from V and 0 from J, leaving 11 bases between them. Germline V gene lookup returns CDR1 SGHTA and CDR2 FQGNSA. This CDR3 spans 15 amino acids. For the CDR3, the DNA is TGTGCCAGCAGCAAAGGGGGAAGCTCTGGAAACACCATATATTTT. Residues: CASSKGGSSGNTIYF.

The chain combines TRBV18 with TRBJ2-3; 8 bases are shared with TRBD1. CDR1 and CDR2 (germline): KGHSH, LQKENI. There are 16 residues in the CDR3. Unmatched junction bases numbered 4, after V lost 2 bases and J lost 0 bases. The CDR3 region is CASSPGQGPSTDTQYF. The CDR3 DNA sequence: TGTGCCAGCTCACCAGGACAGGGCCCTAGCACAGATACGCAGTATTTT.

In its sample, this clone was seen a few times. V usage is TRBV7-2 and J usage is TRBJ2-2; D is uncertain. CDR3 size: 15 residues. Trimming took off 2 bases at V and 6 bases at J, with 13 bases between the two ends. Germline V gene sequence: CDR1 SGHTA, CDR2 FQGNSA. DNA of the CDR3: TGTGCCAGCAGCTTAATGGTCCTCCCGGCCGGGGAGCTGTTTTTT. Its protein is CASSLMVLPAGELFF.